The next 17 T cell receptor beta chains were all read from a single sample in a study of cytomegalovirus exposure and HLA in healthy donors. The PCR made use of 60 Vbeta and 13 Jbeta primers. Generated by immunoSEQ multiplex PCR, the TCRdb table keeps only in-frame clones and is missing some. The sample consists of about 200,000 clones, 70% to 80% of them appearing once. Sample: PBMCs. The receptors were gathered from a woman in her twenties or thirties in good health and CMV-seronegative.

This clone was counted only a few times. The genes are TRBV5-1 and TRBJ1-2, with TRBD1 identical over 8 bases. Trimming took 1 base from V and 5 from J; bases not matched to a gene: 7. Germline CDR1 and CDR2: SGHRS and YFSETQ. This CDR3 has 15 amino acids. In DNA, the CDR3 is TGCGCCAGCAGCTTGTCTGACAGGGGCAAATATGGCTACACCTTC. Its protein is CASSLSDRGKYGYTF.

The chain combines TRBV7-2 with TRBJ1-1; no definite D call. Per the germline V gene, CDR1 is SGHTA and CDR2 is FQGNSA. The CDR3 spans 14 residues. The V and J ends lost 5 bases and 4 bases respectively, with 14 bases between them. CDR3 bases: TGTGCCAGCAGCCTCCCTGAGGTGGGCACTGAAGCTTTCTTT. Translating it yields CASSLPEVGTEAFF.

The rearrangement uses TRBV19 and TRBJ1-2; D perhaps matches TRBD1 (6 bases). The CDR3 totals 13 residues. V gave up 7 bases and J gave up 1 base, with 10 bases separating them. Per the germline V gene, CDR1 is LNHDA and CDR2 is SQIVND (reference sequence). This CDR3 is CASKGGSNYGYTF. The CDR3 DNA reads TGTGCCAGTAAGGGGGGGAGTAACTATGGCTACACCTTC.

The rearrangement uses TRBV13 and TRBJ2-7; D is ambiguous. Germline-derived CDR1 and CDR2 are PRHDT and FYEKMQ (reference sequence). Trimming stripped 2 bases from V and 1 base from J, with 9 bases between. This CDR3 spans 14 amino acids. The CDR3 protein is CASSLMGRSYEQYF. The CDR3 DNA reads TGTGCCAGCAGCTTAATGGGCCGTTCCTACGAGCAGTACTTC.

The chain carries TRBV5-1 and TRBJ1-4; D not certain. In germline, CDR1 is SGHRS, CDR2 YFSETQ. V lost 0 bases, J lost 6 bases, and 6 bases lay in between. The CDR3 covers 13 residues. CDR3 DNA sequence: TGCGCCAGCAGCTTGGGCCCAGATGAAAAACTGTTTTTT. Amino acid sequence: CASSLGPDEKLFF.

The J gene is TRBJ1-2, the V gene TRBV30; a weak D match, TRBD1 (6 bases). The CDR3 has 13 residues. The germline V gene has CDR1 GTSNPN and CDR2 SVGIG (reference sequence). Trimming shortened V by 0 bases and J by 7 bases, and 12 bases separated the two germline ends. The CDR3 region is CAWSVQQGGGYTF. DNA of the CDR3: TGTGCCTGGAGTGTACAACAGGGTGGTGGCTACACCTTC. Full variable domain (rest looked up from reference TRBV30 and TRBJ1-2): SQTIHQWPATLVQPVGSPLSLECTVEGTSNPNLYWYRQAAGRGLQLLFYSVGIGQISSEVPQNLSASRPQDRQFILSSKKLLLSDSGFYLCAWSVQQGGGYTFGSGTRLTVV.

This sequence joins TRBV29-1 and TRBJ2-7, with D possibly TRBD1 on 6 matching bases. With 1 base removed from V and 1 base from J, the gap between germline ends came to 11 bases. The CDR3 totals 14 residues. Germline V lookup: CDR1 SQVTM, CDR2 ANQGSEA. Here the CDR3 reads CSVEVQQGSYEQYF. Here the CDR3 DNA reads TGCAGCGTTGAAGTCCAACAGGGTTCCTACGAGCAGTACTTC.

This clone has a handful of counts. The rearrangement uses TRBV4-1 and TRBJ2-7; tentatively, D is TRBD1 (5 bases). V was cut by 2 bases and J by 0 bases, with 14 bases left in between. The CDR3 is made up of 16 amino acids. Germline V gene lookup returns CDR1 MGHRA and CDR2 YSYEKL. The CDR3 DNA is TGCGCCAGCAGCCAATCTGACAGATCTAGCTCCTACGAGCAGTACTTC. As protein: CASSQSDRSSSYEQYF.

The chain has TRBV6-5 and TRBJ1-5; weak D call: TRBD1 (6 bases). The V and J ends lost 7 bases and 0 bases respectively, with 10 bases between them. The CDR3 covers 14 residues. Germline CDR1 MNHEY, CDR2 SVGAGI. CDR3: CASNDRYSNQPQHF. CDR3 in DNA: TGTGCCAGCAACGACAGGTATAGCAATCAGCCCCAGCATTTT.

The chain carries TRBV28 and TRBJ2-3, with TRBD1 matching over 10 bases. The germline gives CDR1 MDHEN, CDR2 SYDVKM. Germline trimming cut 5 bases from V and 2 bases from J; bases unmatched to any gene: 10. CDR3 length: 17 residues. The CDR3 is CASSPIDRGPSTDTQYF. Written as DNA, the CDR3 is TGTGCCAGCAGTCCCATCGACAGGGGGCCCTCCACAGATACGCAGTATTTT. The full variable domain, with the rest looked up from reference TRBV28 and TRBJ2-3, is DVKVTQSSRYLVKRTGEKVFLECVQDMDHENMFWYRQDPGLGLRLIYFSYDVKMKEKGDIPEGYSVSREKKERFSLILESASTNQTSMYLCASSPIDRGPSTDTQYFGPGTRLTVL.

The rearrangement joins TRBV15 to TRBJ2-5, with 8 bases lining up with TRBD1. Germline V gene data show CDR1 as LNHNV and CDR2 as YYDKDF (reference sequence). V trimming: 3 bases; J trimming: 1 base; junction bases outside the gene matches: 4. The CDR3 is 15 amino acids. The chain's CDR3 is CATSRGQDPQETQYF. Here the CDR3 DNA reads TGTGCCACCAGCAGGGGACAGGATCCCCAAGAGACCCAGTACTTC.

CDR3 nucleotide sequence: TGCGCCAGCAGCTTGGGCTGGCGGGAGCCTACCTACAATGAGCAGTTCTTC. This gives the protein CASSLGWREPTYNEQFF. The chain couples TRBV5-1 to TRBJ2-1; 7 bases line up with TRBD2. There are 17 residues in the CDR3. Trimming removed 0 bases from V and 2 bases from J; junction bases left unmatched: 8. Germline assignment: CDR1 SGHRS and CDR2 YFSETQ.

The V gene is TRBV6-1, the J gene TRBJ2-7; D gene uncertain. V lost 4 bases to trimming and J lost 4 bases, with 11 bases between them. Germline CDR1 is MNHNS and CDR2 is SASEGT. CDR3 length equals 13 residues. DNA of the CDR3: TGTGCCAGCAGTGGGGCAGGAAAATACGAGCAGTACTTC. Translated: CASSGAGKYEQYF.

This chain connects TRBV6-1 to TRBJ1-2; D call uncertain. The germline CDR1 and CDR2 sequences are MNHNS and SASEGT. Between the trimmed V and J ends, which lost 6 bases and 5 bases, there was a span of 10 bases. The CDR3 is 12 residues long. This CDR3 is CASSQTGYGYTF. The CDR3 bases are TGTGCCAGCAGCCAAACGGGGTATGGCTACACCTTC.

Notes on this clone: The germline gene is not matched at one end of the junction; a read error may be the cause. The rearrangement links TRBV7-9 to TRBJ2-7; the D gene is possibly TRBD1 (6 bases). CDR3 length: 12 residues. Germline values: CDR1 SEHNR, CDR2 FQNEAQ (reference sequence). This CDR3 is CSSSPGVYEQYF. The CDR3 DNA sequence: TGTTCCAGCAGCCCAGGGGTCTACGAGCAGTACTTC. Looking up the rest from reference TRBV7-9 and TRBJ2-7 gives the full variable domain: DTGVSQNPRHKITKRGQNVTFRCDPISEHNRLYWYRQTLGQGPEFLTYFQNEAQLEKSRLLSDRFSAERPKGSFSTLEIQRTEQGDSAMYLCSSSPGVYEQYFGPGTRLTVT.

The chain joins TRBV2 to TRBJ1-1; 8 nucleotides align to TRBD1. Trimming at V came to 5 bases and at J to 7 bases, leaving 18 bases not matched to a gene. The CDR3 is 17 residues long. Germline CDR1 reads SNHLY; CDR2 reads FYNNEI. CDR3 protein: CASSHPATDRGRIEAFF. The CDR3 DNA sequence: TGTGCCAGCAGTCACCCCGCGACTGACAGGGGCCGGATTGAAGCTTTCTTT.

V is TRBV4-1 and J is TRBJ2-7, with 9 bases identical to TRBD2. V dropped 1 base and J dropped 0; count of bases not matched to a gene: 10. CDR3 length: 18 residues. The germline CDR1 and CDR2 sequences are MGHRA and YSYEKL. The CDR3 here is CASSQGRGGAISSYEQYF. The DNA for the CDR3 is TGCGCCAGCAGCCAAGGCCGCGGGGGGGCCATAAGCTCCTACGAGCAGTACTTC.